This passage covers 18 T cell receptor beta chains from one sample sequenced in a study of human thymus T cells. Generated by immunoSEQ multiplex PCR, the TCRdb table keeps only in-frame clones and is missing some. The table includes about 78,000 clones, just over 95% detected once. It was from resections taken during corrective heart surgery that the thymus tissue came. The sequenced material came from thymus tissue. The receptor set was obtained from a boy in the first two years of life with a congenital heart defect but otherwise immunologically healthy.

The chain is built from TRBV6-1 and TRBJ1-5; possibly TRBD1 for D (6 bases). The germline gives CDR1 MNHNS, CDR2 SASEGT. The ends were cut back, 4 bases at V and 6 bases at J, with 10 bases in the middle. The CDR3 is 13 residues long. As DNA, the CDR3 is TGTGCCAGCAGTGCAGGGGCCGGTCAGCCCCAGCATTTT. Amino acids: CASSAGAGQPQHF.

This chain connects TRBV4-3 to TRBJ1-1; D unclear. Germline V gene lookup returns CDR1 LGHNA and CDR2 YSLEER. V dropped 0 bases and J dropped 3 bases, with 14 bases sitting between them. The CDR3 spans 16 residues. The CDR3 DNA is TGCGCCAGCAGCCAAGATTTGAGTGGTGACGACACTGAAGCTTTCTTT. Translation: CASSQDLSGDDTEAFF.

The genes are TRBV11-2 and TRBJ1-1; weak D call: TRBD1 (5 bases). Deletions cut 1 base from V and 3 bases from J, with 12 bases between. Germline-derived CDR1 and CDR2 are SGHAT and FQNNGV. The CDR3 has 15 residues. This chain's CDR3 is CASSLGRGRDTEAFF. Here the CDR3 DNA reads TGTGCCAGCAGCTTAGGGAGGGGAAGGGACACTGAAGCTTTCTTT.

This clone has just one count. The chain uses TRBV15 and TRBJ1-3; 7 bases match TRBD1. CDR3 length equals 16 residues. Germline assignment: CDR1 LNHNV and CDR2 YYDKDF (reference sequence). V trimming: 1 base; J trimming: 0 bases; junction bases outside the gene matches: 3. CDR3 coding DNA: TGTGCCACCAGCAGAGGACAGGGAGGCTCTGGAAACACCATATATTTT. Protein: CATSRGQGGSGNTIYF. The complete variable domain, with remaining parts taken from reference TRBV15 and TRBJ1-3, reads DAMVIQNPRYQVTQFGKPVTLSCSQTLNHNVMYWYQQKSSQAPKLLFHYYDKDFNNEADTPDNFQSRRPNTSFCFLDIRSPGLGDTAMYLCATSRGQGGSGNTIYFGEGSWLTVV.

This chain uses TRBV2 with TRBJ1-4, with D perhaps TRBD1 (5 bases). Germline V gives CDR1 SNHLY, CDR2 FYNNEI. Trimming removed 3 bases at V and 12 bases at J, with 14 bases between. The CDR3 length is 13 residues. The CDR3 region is CASSDRVDEELFF. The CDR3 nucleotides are TGTGCCAGCAGTGACAGGGTAGATGAGGAACTGTTTTTT.

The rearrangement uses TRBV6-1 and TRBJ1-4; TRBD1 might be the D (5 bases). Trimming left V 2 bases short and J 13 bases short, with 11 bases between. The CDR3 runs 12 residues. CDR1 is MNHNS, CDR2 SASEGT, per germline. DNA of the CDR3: TGTGCCAGCAGTGAACGCCCGACAGCACTGTTTTTT. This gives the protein CASSERPTALFF.

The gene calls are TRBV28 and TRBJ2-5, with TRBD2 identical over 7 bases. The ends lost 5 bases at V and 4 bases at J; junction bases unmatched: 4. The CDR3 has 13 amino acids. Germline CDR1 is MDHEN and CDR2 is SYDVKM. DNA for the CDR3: TGTGCCAGCAGTAGGTTAGCGGGAGAGACCCAGTACTTC. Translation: CASSRLAGETQYF. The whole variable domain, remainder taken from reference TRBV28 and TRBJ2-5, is DVKVTQSSRYLVKRTGEKVFLECVQDMDHENMFWYRQDPGLGLRLIYFSYDVKMKEKGDIPEGYSVSREKKERFSLILESASTNQTSMYLCASSRLAGETQYFGPGTRLLVL.

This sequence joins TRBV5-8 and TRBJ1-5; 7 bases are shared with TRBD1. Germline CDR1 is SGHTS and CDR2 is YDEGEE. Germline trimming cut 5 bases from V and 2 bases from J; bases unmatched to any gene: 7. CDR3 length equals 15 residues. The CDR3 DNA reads TGTGCCAGCAGGCGGGACAGCCTACGCAATCAGCCCCAGCATTTT. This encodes CASRRDSLRNQPQHF.

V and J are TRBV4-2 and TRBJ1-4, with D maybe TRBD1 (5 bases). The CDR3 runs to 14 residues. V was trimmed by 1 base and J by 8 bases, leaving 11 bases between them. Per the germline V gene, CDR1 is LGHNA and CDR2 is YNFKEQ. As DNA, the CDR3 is TGTGCCAGCAGCCAAGGGCAGGGCGGAGAAAAACTGTTTTTT. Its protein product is CASSQGQGGEKLFF.

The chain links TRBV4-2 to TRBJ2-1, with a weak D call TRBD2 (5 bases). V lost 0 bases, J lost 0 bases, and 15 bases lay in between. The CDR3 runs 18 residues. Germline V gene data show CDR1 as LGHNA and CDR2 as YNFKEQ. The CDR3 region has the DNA TGTGCCAGCAGCCAAGATAGGCTAGCACTGAGCTCCTACAATGAGCAGTTCTTC. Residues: CASSQDRLALSSYNEQFF.

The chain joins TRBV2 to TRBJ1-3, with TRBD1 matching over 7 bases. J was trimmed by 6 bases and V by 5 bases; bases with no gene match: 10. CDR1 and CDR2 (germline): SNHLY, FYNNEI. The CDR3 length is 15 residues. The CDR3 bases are TGTGCCAGCAGTCAAAACGACGACAGGGAAAACACCATATATTTT. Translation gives CASSQNDDRENTIYF.

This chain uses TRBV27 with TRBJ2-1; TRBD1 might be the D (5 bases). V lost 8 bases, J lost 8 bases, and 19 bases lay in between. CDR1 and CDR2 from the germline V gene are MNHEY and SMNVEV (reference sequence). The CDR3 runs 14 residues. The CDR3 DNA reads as TGTGCCAGCGCCCCCCCGACAGTTTTGGATGAGCAGTTCTTC. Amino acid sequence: CASAPPTVLDEQFF.

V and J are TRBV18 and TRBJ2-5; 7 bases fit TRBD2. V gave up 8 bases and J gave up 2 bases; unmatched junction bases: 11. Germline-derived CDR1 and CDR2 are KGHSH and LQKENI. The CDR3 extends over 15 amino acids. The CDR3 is CASATLGGSQETQYF. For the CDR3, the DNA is TGTGCCAGCGCCACCCTGGGGGGGAGTCAAGAGACCCAGTACTTC.

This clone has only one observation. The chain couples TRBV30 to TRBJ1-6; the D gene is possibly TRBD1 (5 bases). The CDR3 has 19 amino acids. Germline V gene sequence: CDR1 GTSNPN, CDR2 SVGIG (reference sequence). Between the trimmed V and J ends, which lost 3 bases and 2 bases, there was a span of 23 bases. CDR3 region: CAWSSPGRAIRTYNSPLHF. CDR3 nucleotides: TGTGCCTGGAGCTCCCCAGGGAGAGCAATCCGGACCTATAATTCACCCCTCCACTTT.

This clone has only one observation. The DNA of the CDR3 is TGTGCCAGCAGCTCCGACAGGGATCACGAAGAGGATGAAAAACTGTTTTTT. This translates into CASSSDRDHEEDEKLFF. J is TRBJ1-4 and V is TRBV7-2, with 7 bases identical to TRBD1. Germline assignment: CDR1 SGHTA and CDR2 FQGNSA. Trimming took 4 bases from V and 6 from J; bases not matched to a gene: 14. The CDR3 is 17 amino acids.

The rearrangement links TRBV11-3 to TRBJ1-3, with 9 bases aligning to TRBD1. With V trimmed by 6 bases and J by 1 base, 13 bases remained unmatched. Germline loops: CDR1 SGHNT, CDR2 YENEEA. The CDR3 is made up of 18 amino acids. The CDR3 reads CASSPDDPGQGSGNTIYF. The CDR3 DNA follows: TGTGCCAGCAGTCCCGACGACCCGGGACAGGGTTCTGGAAACACCATATATTTT. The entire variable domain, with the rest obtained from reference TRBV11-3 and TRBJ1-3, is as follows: EAGVVQSPRYKIIEKKQPVAFWCNPISGHNTLYWYLQNLGQGPELLIRYENEEAVDDSQLPKDRFSAERLKGVDSTLKIQPAELGDSAVYLCASSPDDPGQGSGNTIYFGEGSWLTVV.

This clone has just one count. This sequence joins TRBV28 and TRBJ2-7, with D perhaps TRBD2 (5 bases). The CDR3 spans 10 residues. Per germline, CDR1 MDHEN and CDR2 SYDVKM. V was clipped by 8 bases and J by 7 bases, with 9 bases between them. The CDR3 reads CASRRGEQYF. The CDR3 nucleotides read TGTGCCAGCCGCCGAGGGGAGCAGTACTTC.

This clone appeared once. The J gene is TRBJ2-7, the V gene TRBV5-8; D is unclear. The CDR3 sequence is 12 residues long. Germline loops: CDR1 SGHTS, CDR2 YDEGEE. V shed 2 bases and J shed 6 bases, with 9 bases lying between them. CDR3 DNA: TGTGCCAGCAGCTTCCGAAGAGGCGAGCAGTACTTC. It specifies CASSFRRGEQYF.